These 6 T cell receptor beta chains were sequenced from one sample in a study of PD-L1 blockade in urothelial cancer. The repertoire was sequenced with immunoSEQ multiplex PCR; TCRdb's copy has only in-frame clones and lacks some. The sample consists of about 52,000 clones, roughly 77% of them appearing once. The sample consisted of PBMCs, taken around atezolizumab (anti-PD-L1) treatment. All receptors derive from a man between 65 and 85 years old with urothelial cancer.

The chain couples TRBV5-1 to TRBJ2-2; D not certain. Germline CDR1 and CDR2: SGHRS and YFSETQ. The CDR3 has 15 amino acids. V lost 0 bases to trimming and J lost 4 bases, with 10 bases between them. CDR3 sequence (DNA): TGCGCCAGCAGCTTGGAGCGCCCGGGCACCGGGGAGCTGTTTTTT. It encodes CASSLERPGTGELFF.

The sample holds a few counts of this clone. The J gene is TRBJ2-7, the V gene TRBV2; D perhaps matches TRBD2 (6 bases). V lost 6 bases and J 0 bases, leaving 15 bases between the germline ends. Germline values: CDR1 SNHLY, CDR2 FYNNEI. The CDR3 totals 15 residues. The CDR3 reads CASRGLNRRSYEQYF. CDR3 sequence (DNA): TGTGCCAGCAGGGGACTGAACCGCCGCTCCTACGAGCAGTACTTC.

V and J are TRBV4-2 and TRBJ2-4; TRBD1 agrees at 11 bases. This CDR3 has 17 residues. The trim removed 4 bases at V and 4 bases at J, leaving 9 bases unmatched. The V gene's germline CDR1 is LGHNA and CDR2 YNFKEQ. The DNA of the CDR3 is TGTGCCAGCAGCCTTGGACAGGGGGCCGACTTTAAAAACATTCAGTACTTC. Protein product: CASSLGQGADFKNIQYF.

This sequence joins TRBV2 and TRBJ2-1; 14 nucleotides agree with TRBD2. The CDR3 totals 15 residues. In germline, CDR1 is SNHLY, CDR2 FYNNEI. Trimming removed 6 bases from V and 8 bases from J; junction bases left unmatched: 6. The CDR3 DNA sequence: TGTGCCAGCAGCTTGGGACTAGCGGGAGTCCATGAGCAGTTCTTC. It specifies CASSLGLAGVHEQFF.

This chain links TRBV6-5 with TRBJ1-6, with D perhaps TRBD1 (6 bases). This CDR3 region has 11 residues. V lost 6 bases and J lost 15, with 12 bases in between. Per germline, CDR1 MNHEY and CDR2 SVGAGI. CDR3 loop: CASRYKGDLHF. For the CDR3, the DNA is TGTGCCAGCAGGTACAAGGGGGACCTCCACTTT.

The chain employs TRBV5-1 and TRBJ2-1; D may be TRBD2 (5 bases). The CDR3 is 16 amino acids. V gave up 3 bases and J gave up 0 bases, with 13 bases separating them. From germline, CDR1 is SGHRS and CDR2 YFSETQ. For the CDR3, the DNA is TGCGCCAGCAGCTCCTCGGGCGGAGGCTCCTACAATGAGCAGTTCTTC. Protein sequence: CASSSSGGGSYNEQFF.